This T cell receptor beta chain is drawn from a study of cytomegalovirus exposure and HLA in healthy donors. This CDR3 contains 13 residues. Per the germline V gene, CDR1 is SGHNT and CDR2 is YYREEE (reference sequence). V was shortened by 4 bases and J by 6 bases, with 12 bases between the two germline ends. The PCR had 60 Vbeta and 13 Jbeta primers. The repertoire was sequenced with immunoSEQ multiplex PCR; TCRdb's copy has only in-frame clones and lacks some. The data hold approximately 140,000 clones, with roughly four fifths observed a single time. What was sequenced was PBMCs. This receptor was obtained from a woman aged 45-60 years in good health and CMV-seropositive. V gene TRBV5-4 combines with J gene TRBJ2-3, with a possible D match to TRBD1 (5 bases). Here the CDR3 DNA reads TGTGCCAGCAGCAGTGGACACGCGGATACGCAGTATTTT. Its protein is CASSSGHADTQYF.